This T cell receptor (beta chain) was recorded in a study of cytomegalovirus exposure and HLA in healthy donors. Findings of the study overall: In a later analysis, TCR beta V- and J-gene trimming showed a link to a missense DCLRE1C variant. A later analysis reportedly identified an Asian-associated ancestry cluster as carrying fewer N-insertions than the 666-donor mean.

This CDR3 spans 15 amino acids. After removal of 2 bases from V and 4 bases from J, the junction contained 5 bases not matched to a gene. Germline loops: CDR1 MNHNY, CDR2 SVGAGI (reference sequence). As to this clone: What it binds is unknown.

PCR involved 60 Vbeta and 13 Jbeta primers. Only in-frame clones appear in the TCRdb table, and some are missing; sequencing was by immunoSEQ multiplex PCR. Altogether 100,000 to 150,000 clones are present, approximately 8.9% being singletons, with the ten largest covering 6.5% to 8.5%. This chain links TRBV6-6 with TRBJ2-1, with TRBD1 matching over 7 bases. The receptor comes from a woman aged 40 to 55 in good health and CMV-seropositive. The specimen sequenced was PBMCs. CDR3 DNA: TGTGCCAGCAGTTACCAAGGGACAGAATACAATGAGCAGTTCTTC. Translating gives CASSYQGTEYNEQFF.